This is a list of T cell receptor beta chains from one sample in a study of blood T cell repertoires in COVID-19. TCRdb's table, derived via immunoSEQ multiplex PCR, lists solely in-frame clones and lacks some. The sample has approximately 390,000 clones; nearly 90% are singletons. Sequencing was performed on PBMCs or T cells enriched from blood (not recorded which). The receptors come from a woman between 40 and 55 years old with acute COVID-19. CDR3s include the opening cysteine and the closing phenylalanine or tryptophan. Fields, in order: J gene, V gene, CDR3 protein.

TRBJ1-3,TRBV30,CAWSPGQINTIYF
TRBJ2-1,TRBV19,CASSPRYRGVGKNNEQFF
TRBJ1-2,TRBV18,CASSPVGADRNYGYTF
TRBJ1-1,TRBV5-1,CASSLSGQNTEAFF
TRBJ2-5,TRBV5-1,CASSLGLTRLGETQYF
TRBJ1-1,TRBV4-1,CASSQFGGGTEAFF
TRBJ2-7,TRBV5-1,CASSFQGPAYEQYF
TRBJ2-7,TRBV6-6,CASRPSGDRGNEQYF
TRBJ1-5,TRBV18,CASSPTGAVQPQHF
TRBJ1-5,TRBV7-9,CASSFRDRGRKANSQPQHF
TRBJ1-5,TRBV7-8,CASSLSRETRPQHF
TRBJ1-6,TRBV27,CASSLLGQGYNSPLHF
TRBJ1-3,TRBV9,CASSVGAGAGNTIYF
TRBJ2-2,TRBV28,CASSFSRPNTGELFF
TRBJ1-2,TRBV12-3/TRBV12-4,CASTPPYTF
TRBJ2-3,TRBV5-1,CASSSGQVTDTQYF
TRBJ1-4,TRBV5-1,CASSRSGQGEKLFF
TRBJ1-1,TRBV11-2,CASSIIGTEAFF
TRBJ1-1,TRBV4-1,CASSQVWARMNTEAFF
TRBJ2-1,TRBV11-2,CASSLVGGTGRNEQFF
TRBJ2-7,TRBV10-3,CAISADSLYYEQYF
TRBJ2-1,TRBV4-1,CASSPTSVSYNEQFF
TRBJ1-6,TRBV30,CAWSAGEVYNSPLHF
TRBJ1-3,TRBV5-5,CASSFPLRDRGPGNTIYF
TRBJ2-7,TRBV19,CASSMETEAYEQYF
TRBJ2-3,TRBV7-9,CASSLALAGTTDTQYF
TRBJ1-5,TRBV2,CASSVARHSNQPQHF
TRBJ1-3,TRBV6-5,CASSYRQGAGNTIYF
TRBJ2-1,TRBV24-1,CATSDPAGGEVNEQFF
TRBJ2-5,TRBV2,CASSEILAAIQETQYF
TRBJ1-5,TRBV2,CASSLGARGNQPQHF
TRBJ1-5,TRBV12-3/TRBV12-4,CASSYSNQPQHF
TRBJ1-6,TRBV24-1,CATSLNLRDRGSYNSPLHF
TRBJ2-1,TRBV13,CASSLGRTSGYNEQFF
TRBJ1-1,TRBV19,CASSMGGIRTEAFF
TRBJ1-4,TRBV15,CATSTRQGGNEKLFF
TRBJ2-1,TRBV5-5,CASSSSEGMVSYNEQFF
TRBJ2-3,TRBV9,CASSARTDRTDTQYF
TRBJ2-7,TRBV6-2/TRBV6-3,CASSWAGRSYEQYF
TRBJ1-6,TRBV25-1,CASSDFRGTDSPLHF
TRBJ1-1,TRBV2,CASSEDRNTEAFF
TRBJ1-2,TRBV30,CAWSGQGASSYTF
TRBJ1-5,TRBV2,CASSIGQGANQPQHF
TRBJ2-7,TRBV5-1,CASSTGQGIYEQYF
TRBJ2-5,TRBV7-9,CASSLEGPGRETQYF
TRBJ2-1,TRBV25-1,CASSEARGEQFF
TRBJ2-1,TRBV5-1,CASSPGQGRNEQFF
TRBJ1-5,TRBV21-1,CASSKEAQPQHF
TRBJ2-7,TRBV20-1,CSASWDRGLYEQYF
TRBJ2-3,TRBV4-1,CASSQQLAGGLADTQYF